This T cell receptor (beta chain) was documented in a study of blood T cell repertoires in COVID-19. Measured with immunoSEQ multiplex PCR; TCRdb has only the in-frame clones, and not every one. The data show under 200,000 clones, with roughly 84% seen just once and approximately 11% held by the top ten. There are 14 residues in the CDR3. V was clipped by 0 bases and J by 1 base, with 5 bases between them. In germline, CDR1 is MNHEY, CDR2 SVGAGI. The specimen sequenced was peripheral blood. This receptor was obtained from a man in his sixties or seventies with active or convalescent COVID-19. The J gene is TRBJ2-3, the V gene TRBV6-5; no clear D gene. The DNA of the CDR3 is TGTGCCAGCAGTTACTCACTCCGCACAGATACGCAGTATTTT. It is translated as CASSYSLRTDTQYF.